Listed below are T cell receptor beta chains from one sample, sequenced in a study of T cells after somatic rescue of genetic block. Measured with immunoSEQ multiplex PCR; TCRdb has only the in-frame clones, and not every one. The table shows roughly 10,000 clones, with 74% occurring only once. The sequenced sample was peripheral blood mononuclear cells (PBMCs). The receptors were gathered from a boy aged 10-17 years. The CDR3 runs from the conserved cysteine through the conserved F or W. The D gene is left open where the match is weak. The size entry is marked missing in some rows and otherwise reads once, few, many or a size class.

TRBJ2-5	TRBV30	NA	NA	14	CAWSVTILGETQYF	TGTGCCTGGAGTGTCACTATTTTGGGGGAGACCCAGTACTTC
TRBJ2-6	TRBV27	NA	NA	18	CASSSQTLSPSGANVLTF	TGTGCCAGCAGTTCCCAGACACTTTCACCCTCTGGGGCCAACGTCCTGACTTTC
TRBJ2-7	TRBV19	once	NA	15	CASSKGRGPRGEQYF	TGTGCCAGTAGTAAGGGTCGTGGGCCTCGGGGCGAGCAGTACTTC
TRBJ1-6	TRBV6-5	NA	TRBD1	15	CASSSRDRWGSPLHF	TGTGCCAGCAGTTCCCGGGACAGGTGGGGTTCACCCCTCCACTTT
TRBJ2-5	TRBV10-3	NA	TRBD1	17	CAISDPQPTGARETQYF	TGTGCCATCAGTGACCCCCAGCCGACAGGGGCAAGAGAGACCCAGTACTTC
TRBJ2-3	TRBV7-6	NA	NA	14	CASSLDGGPDTQYF	TGTGCCAGCAGCTTAGACGGGGGCCCAGATACGCAGTATTTT
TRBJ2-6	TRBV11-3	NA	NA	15	CASSLDSSGANVLTF	TGTGCCAGCAGCTTGGACAGCTCTGGGGCCAACGTCCTGACTTTC
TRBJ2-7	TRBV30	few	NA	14	CAWIGWGTESEKHF	TGTGCCTGGATTGGGTGGGGCACGGAATCCGAGAAGCACTTC
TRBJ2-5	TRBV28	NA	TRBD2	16	CASSNAGALAQETQYF	TGTGCCAGCAGCAATGCGGGAGCCCTCGCCCAAGAGACCCAGTACTTC
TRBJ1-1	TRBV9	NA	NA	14	CASSVSPLRAEAFF	TGTGCCAGCAGCGTTAGCCCGCTTCGGGCTGAAGCTTTCTTT
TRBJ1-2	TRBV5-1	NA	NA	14	CASSVTRHEYGYTF	TGCGCCAGCAGCGTCACGAGACATGAGTATGGCTACACCTTC
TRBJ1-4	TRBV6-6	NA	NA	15	CASSYSTATNEKLFF	TGTGCCAGCAGTTACTCGACAGCAACTAATGAAAAACTGTTTTTT
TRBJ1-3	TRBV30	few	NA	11	CAWCLGNTIYF	TGTGCCTGGTGTTTGGGGAACACCATATATTTT
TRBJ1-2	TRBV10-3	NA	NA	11	CAISETTSYTF	TGTGCCATCAGTGAGACAACGAGCTACACCTTC
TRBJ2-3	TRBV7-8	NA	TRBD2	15	CASSLLAGGKDTQYF	TGTGCCAGCAGCTTACTAGCGGGAGGGAAAGATACGCAGTATTTT